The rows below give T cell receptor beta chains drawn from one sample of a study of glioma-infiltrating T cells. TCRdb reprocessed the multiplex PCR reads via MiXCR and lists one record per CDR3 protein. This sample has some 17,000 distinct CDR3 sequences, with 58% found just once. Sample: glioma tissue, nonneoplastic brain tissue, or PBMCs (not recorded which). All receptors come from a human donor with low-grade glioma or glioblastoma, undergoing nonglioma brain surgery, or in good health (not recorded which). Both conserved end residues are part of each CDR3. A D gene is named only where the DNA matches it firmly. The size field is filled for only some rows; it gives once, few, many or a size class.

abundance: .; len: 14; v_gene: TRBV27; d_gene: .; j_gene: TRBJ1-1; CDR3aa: CAGTRAGAGTEAFF
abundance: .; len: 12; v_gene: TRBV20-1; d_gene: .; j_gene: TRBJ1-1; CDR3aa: CSAPLGNTEAFF
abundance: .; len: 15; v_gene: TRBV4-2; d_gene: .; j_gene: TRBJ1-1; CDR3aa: CASSQVSAGETEAFF
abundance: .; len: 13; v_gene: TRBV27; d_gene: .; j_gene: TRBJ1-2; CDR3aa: CATAFTGKNNYTF
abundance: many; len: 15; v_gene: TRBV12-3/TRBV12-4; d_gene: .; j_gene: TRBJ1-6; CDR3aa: CASSLQGNNNSPLHF
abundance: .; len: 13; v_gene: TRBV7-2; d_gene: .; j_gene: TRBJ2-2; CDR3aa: CASSLQRTGELFF
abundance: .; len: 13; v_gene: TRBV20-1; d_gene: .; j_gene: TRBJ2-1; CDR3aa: CSARDRGPNEQFF
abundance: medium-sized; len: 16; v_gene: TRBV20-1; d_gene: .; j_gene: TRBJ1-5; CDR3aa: CSARDRGFQSNQPQHF
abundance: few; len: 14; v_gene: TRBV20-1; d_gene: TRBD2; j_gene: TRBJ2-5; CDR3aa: CSAISGTAPETQYF
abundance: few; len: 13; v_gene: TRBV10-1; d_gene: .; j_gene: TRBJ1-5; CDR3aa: CATRRGKGISQHF
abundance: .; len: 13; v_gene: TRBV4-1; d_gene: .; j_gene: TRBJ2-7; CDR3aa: CATSQSVGSEQYF
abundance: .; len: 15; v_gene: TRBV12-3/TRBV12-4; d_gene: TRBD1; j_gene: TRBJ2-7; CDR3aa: CASSFGTGGSYEQYF
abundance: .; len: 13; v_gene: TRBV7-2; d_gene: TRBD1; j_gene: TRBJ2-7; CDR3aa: CASNRQGVYEQYF
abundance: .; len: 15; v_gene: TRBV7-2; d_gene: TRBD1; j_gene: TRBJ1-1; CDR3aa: CASSLGTGFDTEAFF